This T cell receptor (beta chain) originates from a study of control samples from healthy donors and cancer patients. The method was immunoSEQ multiplex PCR; TCRdb's version includes in-frame clones alone and lacks a portion of them. The sample carries some 150,000 clones, roughly 94% recorded once. Material: blood. The receptor was derived from a man between 35 and 55 years old in good health.

The CDR3 loop reads CASSLESGPNEKLFF. The CDR3, as DNA: TGTGCCAGCAGCTTGGAGTCTGGCCCTAATGAAAAACTGTTTTTT. V and J are TRBV5-4 and TRBJ1-4, with D unclear. V lost 0 bases and J 3 bases, leaving 9 bases between the germline ends. This CDR3 is built from 15 residues. Germline loops: CDR1 SGHNT, CDR2 YYREEE (reference sequence).